This T cell receptor (beta chain) was identified in a study of memory CD4+ T cells and cytomegalovirus serostatus. The study's findings and limits: Suggested: most of the CMV-linked TCR signature lies in CD4+ memory cells. Median bootstrapped AUC for CMV status was about 0.95 originally, about 0.9 US-trained.

The sort gate was single viable CD3+CD4+CD8-CD45RO+ cells for memory CD4+ T cells. Positive selection with CD4 microbeads enriched total CD4+ T cells. The CDR3 totals 14 residues. The ends lost 4 bases at V and 0 bases at J; junction bases unmatched: 3. Notes on this clone: What it binds is unknown.

TCRdb's copy holds only in-frame clones and misses some; the assay was immunoSEQ multiplex PCR. The data hold about 100,000 clones, with 75% to 85% observed a single time. This clonotype was obtained from an adult in good health and CMV-seropositive. The chain carries TRBV5-3 and TRBJ2-7, with 8 bases identical to TRBD1. TRBV5-3 is marked as an open reading frame, function uncertain. Sequenced material: memory CD4+ T cells from blood. The CDR3 DNA sequence: TGTGCCAGAAGCCTGGGACAGGCCTCCTACGAGCAGTACTTC. The encoded protein is CARSLGQASYEQYF.